This entry lists 17 T cell receptor beta chains sequenced from one sample in a study of early T cells in non-severe SARS-CoV-2 infection. TCRdb reprocessed the 5' RACE reads with MiXCR, giving one entry per CDR3 protein. The sample has tens of thousands of distinct CDR3 sequences; roughly 6% are singletons. This sample comprised whole blood, obtained at baseline. The receptors were sampled from an adult who was a healthcare worker with PCR-confirmed SARS-CoV-2 infection or an uninfected control (not recorded which).

The table lists this clonotype with many counts. This chain uses TRBV30 with TRBJ2-2; D unclear. The germline V and J ends were trimmed by 0 bases and 0 bases, with 8 bases remaining between them. CDR1 and CDR2 from the germline V gene are GTSNPN and SVGIG (reference sequence). The CDR3 length is 15 residues. As DNA, the CDR3 is TGTGCCTGGAGTGTCCAAAGGCCGAACACCGGGGAGCTGTTTTTT. It is translated as CAWSVQRPNTGELFF.

Only a few counts were recorded for this clonotype. The CDR3 DNA is TGCAGCGCGGAGTTGGCTAGCGGGTCTGTAGCAGATACGCAGTATTTT. Translating gives CSAELASGSVADTQYF. V and J are TRBV20-1 and TRBJ2-3; the match to TRBD2 covers 8 bases. CDR3 length equals 16 residues. The V gene's germline CDR1 is DFQATT and CDR2 SNEGSKA (reference sequence).

This clonotype has a handful of counts. The rearrangement links TRBV7-2 to TRBJ1-2; 12 nucleotides agree with TRBD1. This CDR3 has 18 residues. In germline, CDR1 is SGHTA, CDR2 FQGNSA. Trimming took 1 base from V and 3 from J; bases not matched to a gene: 9. The CDR3 is CASSLGAGGTGGYYGYTF. The CDR3 coding sequence is TGTGCCAGCAGCTTAGGGGCTGGTGGGACAGGGGGCTACTATGGCTACACCTTC.

This clonotype was seen repeatedly, ten times or more. V usage is TRBV7-2 and J usage is TRBJ2-3; D is undetermined. The CDR3 is 12 residues long. Per germline, CDR1 SGHTA and CDR2 FQGNSA. Trimming cost V 3 bases and J 5 bases, with 6 bases left between them. CDR3 DNA sequence: TGTGCCAGCAGCTTCGTCGGAGATACGCAGTATTTT. It translates to CASSFVGDTQYF.

The J gene is TRBJ2-2, the V gene TRBV5-1; D is unresolved. The CDR3 sequence is 16 residues long. V lost 0 bases, J lost 1 base, and 10 bases lay in between. In germline, CDR1 is SGHRS, CDR2 YFSETQ. In DNA form, the CDR3 reads TGCGCCAGCAGCTTGGCTACATCATTGAACACCGGGGAGCTGTTTTTT. Its protein is CASSLATSLNTGELFF.

The V and J genes are TRBV6-5 and TRBJ1-2, with D possibly TRBD1 on 6 matching bases. Trimming shortened V by 7 bases and J by 6 bases, and 18 bases separated the two germline ends. The CDR3 covers 14 residues. Germline V lookup: CDR1 MNHEY, CDR2 SVGAGI. CDR3 sequence reads: CASKQGSGSNGYTF. The CDR3 DNA reads as TGTGCCAGCAAACAGGGTAGTGGCTCGAATGGCTACACCTTC.

In this sample, this clonotype turned up many times. This sequence joins TRBV30 and TRBJ1-3; no reliable D call. V was cut by 3 bases and J by 2 bases, with 5 bases left in between. This CDR3 comprises 12 residues. Germline values: CDR1 GTSNPN, CDR2 SVGIG (reference sequence). This CDR3 is CAWSAAGNTIYF. The CDR3 DNA follows: TGTGCCTGGAGCGCAGCTGGAAACACCATATATTTT.

Concerning this clonotype: A much larger clonotype is one base distant, so this may be a read error. The gene calls are TRBV7-8 and TRBJ2-3, with a possible D match to TRBD2 (6 bases). The CDR3 is 14 residues long. Germline CDR1 is SGHVS and CDR2 is FQNEAQ. Between the trimmed V and J ends, which lost 4 bases and 7 bases, there was a span of 15 bases. Here the CDR3 reads CASSSPDRGNTQYF. As DNA, the CDR3 is TGTGCCAGCAGCTCCCCTGACCGGGGGAATACGCAGTATTTT.

This clonotype was seen repeatedly, ten times or more. V usage is TRBV12-3 or TRBV12-4 and J usage is TRBJ2-1, with TRBD2 matching over 9 bases. The CDR3 runs to 16 residues. Trimming cost V 5 bases and J 7 bases; bases outside gene matches: 12. CDR3 loop: CASSLRGGALANEQFF. The DNA of the CDR3 is TGTGCCAGCAGTCTACGCGGGGGGGCTTTGGCAAATGAGCAGTTCTTC.

DNA for the CDR3: TGTGCCTGGAGTGTACGGGCAGGACCACAGGATACGCAGTATTTT. Translation gives CAWSVRAGPQDTQYF. The gene calls are TRBV30 and TRBJ2-3; D call uncertain. Looked up from germline, CDR1 is GTSNPN and CDR2 is SVGIG (reference sequence). The CDR3 covers 15 residues. Trimming took 0 bases from V and 6 from J, leaving 16 bases between them.

This clonotype has a handful of counts. This chain's CDR3 is CASRFRPGTDTQYF. The DNA for the CDR3 is TGTGCCAGCAGATTCCGACCTGGCACAGATACGCAGTATTTT. The chain links TRBV5-6 to TRBJ2-3; D gene unclear. The CDR3 is 14 residues long. CDR1 is SGHDT and CDR2 is YYEEEE in the germline V gene. V lost 5 bases, J lost 1 base, and 11 bases lay in between.

This clonotype is medium-sized within its sample. The J gene is TRBJ2-7, the V gene TRBV20-1; D might be TRBD1 (6 bases). Deletions cut 4 bases from V and 4 bases from J, with 11 bases between. The CDR3 has 12 residues. Germline V gene lookup returns CDR1 DFQATT and CDR2 SNEGSKA (reference sequence). This CDR3 is CSATQGQYEQYF. The CDR3 bases are TGCAGTGCTACCCAGGGGCAGTACGAGCAGTACTTC.

This clonotype has a handful of counts. V usage is TRBV6-5 and J usage is TRBJ1-2; possible D gene TRBD1, 5 bases. CDR1 MNHEY and CDR2 SVGAGI come from the germline V gene. The CDR3 runs to 14 residues. V was trimmed by 7 bases and J by 8 bases, leaving 20 bases between them. CDR3: CASTNHGKGRGYTF. CDR3 DNA sequence: TGTGCCAGCACCAATCACGGGAAGGGACGAGGCTACACCTTC.

V is TRBV6-5 and J is TRBJ2-7; D ambiguous. Trimming cost V 5 bases and J 4 bases, with 21 bases left between them. CDR3 size: 16 residues. Germline CDR1 reads MNHEY; CDR2 reads SVGAGI. CDR3 region: CASSPSRSSAAYEQYF. In DNA, the CDR3 is TGTGCCAGCAGTCCCTCCCGATCCTCGGCTGCATACGAGCAGTACTTC.

The chain links TRBV12-3 or TRBV12-4 to TRBJ2-5; no reliable D call. Between the trimmed V and J ends, which lost 6 bases and 3 bases, there was a span of 5 bases. This CDR3 region has 11 residues. CDR3 coding DNA: TGTGCCAGCAGCCCCAAAGAGACCCAGTACTTC. It specifies CASSPKETQYF.

In this sample, this clonotype turned up many times. The chain links TRBV14 to TRBJ2-7; D remains ambiguous. The length of the CDR3 is 12 residues. Germline lookup yields CDR1 SGHDN and CDR2 FVKESK. V dropped 3 bases and J dropped 3 bases, with 6 bases sitting between them. The CDR3 sequence: CASSHVSYEQYF. The DNA of the CDR3 is TGTGCCAGCAGCCATGTAAGCTACGAGCAGTACTTC.

This chain links TRBV4-3 with TRBJ2-7; 10 positions match TRBD1. The germline V gene has CDR1 LGHNA and CDR2 YSLEER. V lost 4 bases and J lost 5; bases outside the gene matches: 11. This CDR3 comprises 16 residues. CDR3 amino acids: CASSPLGDRGRDEQYF. The CDR3 DNA follows: TGCGCCAGCAGCCCCCTGGGAGACAGGGGGCGCGACGAGCAGTACTTC.